This entry lists 11 T cell receptor beta chains sequenced from one sample in a study of T cell repertoires in cytomegalovirus infection. No cognate antigen is known for these TCRs. A single record per CDR3 protein comes from TCRdb applying MiXCR to the reads. This table holds 550,000 to 700,000 distinct CDR3 sequences, around 40% found once. Sequences were derived from cultured PBMCs, sampled from culture after CMV antigen stimulation. These receptors all stem from a human donor in good health (CMV status not recorded). Some clones in this sample may be carry-over from other donors' samples.

The chain has TRBV7-2 and TRBJ2-7; D is unclear. Trimming shortened V by 2 bases and J by 5 bases, and 4 bases separated the two germline ends. Germline values: CDR1 SGHTA, CDR2 FQGNSA. The CDR3 totals 11 residues. For the CDR3, the DNA is TGTGCCAGCAGCTTATACAACGAGCAGTACTTC. This gives the protein CASSLYNEQYF.

This chain connects TRBV6-1 to TRBJ2-7; TRBD1 or TRBD2 may be the D gene (5 bases each). The CDR3 has 14 residues. Germline values: CDR1 MNHNS, CDR2 SASEGT. V lost 5 bases and J 5 bases, leaving 16 bases between the germline ends. In DNA, the CDR3 is TGTGCCAGCAGTCGTACCGGGACCACGGACGAGCAGTACTTC. Amino acid sequence: CASSRTGTTDEQYF.

This clonotype appeared a few times. This chain uses TRBV10-3 with TRBJ2-6, with 7 bases identical to TRBD1. This CDR3 is 20 amino acids long. The J segment lost 2 bases and the V segment lost 0 bases, leaving 13 bases of the junction unmatched. The germline gives CDR1 ENHRY, CDR2 SYGVKD. The CDR3 spells CAISESNWRQGVAGANVLTF. The CDR3 DNA sequence: TGTGCCATCAGTGAGTCGAACTGGCGACAGGGAGTAGCTGGGGCCAACGTCCTGACTTTC.

This chain uses TRBV28 with TRBJ2-1; 8 nucleotides line up with TRBD2. Germline V gene data show CDR1 as MDHEN and CDR2 as SYDVKM. Losses at the gene ends were 1 base for V and 8 bases for J; bases not matched to a gene: 10. The CDR3 totals 16 residues. The CDR3: CASSLSVPGGLDEQFF. The DNA of the CDR3 is TGTGCCAGCAGTTTATCTGTGCCGGGGGGGCTCGATGAGCAGTTCTTC. The whole variable domain, filled in from reference TRBV28 and TRBJ2-1, reads DVKVTQSSRYLVKRTGEKVFLECVQDMDHENMFWYRQDPGLGLRLIYFSYDVKMKEKGDIPEGYSVSREKKERFSLILESASTNQTSMYLCASSLSVPGGLDEQFFGPGTRLTVL.

This clonotype was seen only a few times. This sequence joins TRBV7-2 and TRBJ1-4; the D is unclear. Trimming left V 4 bases short and J 0 bases short, with 12 bases between. Germline CDR1 and CDR2: SGHTA and FQGNSA. This CDR3 region has 16 residues. CDR3 coding DNA: TGTGCCAGCAGCTCTGGAAGGAGTGCAACTAATGAAAAACTGTTTTTT. It translates to CASSSGRSATNEKLFF. Complete variable domain (other parts from reference TRBV7-2 and TRBJ1-4): GAGVSQSPSNKVTEKGKDVELRCDPISGHTALYWYRQSLGQGLEFLIYFQGNSAPDKSGLPSDRFSAERTGGSVSTLTIQRTQQEDSAVYLCASSSGRSATNEKLFFGSGTQLSVL.

This chain connects TRBV11-2 to TRBJ2-1, with D unresolved. The germline CDR1 and CDR2 sequences are SGHAT and FQNNGV. The length of the CDR3 is 15 residues. V lost 5 bases and J lost 3, with 14 bases in between. Here the CDR3 DNA reads TGTGCCAGCAGCCTAGGCACAAGCTACTACAATGAGCAGTTCTTC. It specifies CASSLGTSYYNEQFF.

This clonotype was observed a few times. J is TRBJ2-7 and V is TRBV12-3 or TRBV12-4; 8 positions agree with TRBD1. CDR3 length: 16 residues. Trimming removed 4 bases from V and 5 bases from J; junction bases left unmatched: 13. The CDR3 nucleotides read TGTGCCAGCAGTTCTAGATGGACAGGGACGGCCAACGAGCAGTACTTC. Encoded protein: CASSSRWTGTANEQYF.

The genes are TRBV7-4 and TRBJ2-2; 11 bases map to TRBD2. The CDR3 is made up of 16 amino acids. CDR1 and CDR2 (germline): SGHVT, SQSDAQ. V shed 5 bases, J shed 7 bases, and the junction held 9 bases outside the gene matches. CDR3 residues: CASSPSGTSGDGELFF. The CDR3 coding sequence is TGTGCCAGCAGCCCCTCCGGGACTAGCGGTGACGGGGAGCTGTTTTTT.

This clonotype was seen many times. The rearrangement joins TRBV7-2 to TRBJ2-7; 8 bases are a match to TRBD2. This CDR3 contains 16 residues. Germline CDR1 reads SGHTA; CDR2 reads FQGNSA. Trimming at V came to 4 bases and at J to 6 bases, leaving 14 bases not matched to a gene. CDR3 nucleotides: TGTGCCAGCAGCTGGGGGACTAGTACACGCGTTTTCGAGCAGTACTTC. Translation: CASSWGTSTRVFEQYF.

This clonotype came up a few times. The chain recombines TRBV12-3 or TRBV12-4 with TRBJ1-6; D possibly corresponds to TRBD1 (5 bases). The CDR3 contains 18 residues. The V end was cut by 1 base, the J end by 0 bases, with 13 bases between. CDR3 nucleotide sequence: TGTGCCAGCAGTTTAGTGGGGACTCCCAGCTCCTATAATTCACCCCTCCACTTT. Protein: CASSLVGTPSSYNSPLHF.

V is TRBV7-9 and J is TRBJ2-5, with D unresolved. This CDR3 has 14 residues. The V end lost 7 bases, the J end lost 2 bases, and 14 bases lay between the germline ends. From germline, CDR1 is SEHNR and CDR2 FQNEAQ (reference sequence). The CDR3 loop is CASTLSVEQETQYF. The CDR3 DNA sequence: TGTGCCAGCACCCTATCCGTAGAACAAGAGACCCAGTACTTC.